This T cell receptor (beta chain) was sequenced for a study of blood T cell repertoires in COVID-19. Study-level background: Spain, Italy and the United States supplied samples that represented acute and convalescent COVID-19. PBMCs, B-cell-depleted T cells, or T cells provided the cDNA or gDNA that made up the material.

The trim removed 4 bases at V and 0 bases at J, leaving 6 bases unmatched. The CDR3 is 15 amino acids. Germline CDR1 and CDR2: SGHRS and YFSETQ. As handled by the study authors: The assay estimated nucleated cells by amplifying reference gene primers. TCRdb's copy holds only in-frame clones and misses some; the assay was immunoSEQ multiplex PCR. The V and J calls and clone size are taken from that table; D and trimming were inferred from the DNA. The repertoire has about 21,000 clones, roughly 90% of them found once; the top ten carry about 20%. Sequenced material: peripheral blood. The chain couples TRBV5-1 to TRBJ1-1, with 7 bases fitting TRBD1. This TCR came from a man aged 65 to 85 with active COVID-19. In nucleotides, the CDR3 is TGCGCCAGCAGCATCGACAGGGTCATGAACACTGAAGCTTTCTTT. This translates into CASSIDRVMNTEAFF.